The text below deals with one TCR beta chain. These data belong to a study of blood T cell repertoires in COVID-19. For the study at large: Some COVID-19 samples were acute and others convalescent; all came from the United States, Italy and Spain.

The CDR3 sequence is 15 residues long. Germline CDR1 and CDR2: KGHSH and LQKENI. With 5 bases removed from V and 4 bases from J, the gap between germline ends came to 17 bases. Original analysis: Counts of nucleated cells, estimated from reference gene primer amplification, were obtained. Using immunoSEQ multiplex PCR, the repertoire was profiled, and TCRdb retains in-frame clones only, with some absent. The V and J calls and the clone size are those of that table, but D and trimming were determined from the DNA. The sample has about 220,000 clones; about nine tenths are singletons. In terms of age and location, participants ranged from roughly 18 to 89 years and lived in fewer than 30 US areas.

Sequenced input: PBMCs or T cells enriched from blood (not recorded which). This chain uses TRBV18 with TRBJ1-1; D is unresolved. This clonotype originated in a woman aged 30 to 39 who had recovered from COVID-19. CDR3 in DNA: TGTGCCAGCTCATTAATCGAGAAGGGAGGCACTGAAGCTTTCTTT. This gives the protein CASSLIEKGGTEAFF.